This T cell receptor (beta chain) comes out of a study of T cell changes during pregnancy in multiple sclerosis. TCRdb's copy holds only in-frame clones and misses some; the assay was immunoSEQ multiplex PCR. The repertoire has 60,000 to 65,000 clones, about nine tenths of them found once; the top ten carry about 2.7%. This clone appeared once. The length of the CDR3 is 20 residues. Germline assignment: CDR1 SGHNT and CDR2 YENEEA. The J segment lost 2 bases and the V segment lost 4 bases, leaving 19 bases of the junction unmatched. The source of this sequence is a female donor in good health, enrolled as a control in a pregnancy study. The J gene is TRBJ2-4, the V gene TRBV11-3, with 8 positions matching TRBD1. The material sequenced was peripheral blood, taken in the second trimester of pregnancy. The CDR3 DNA sequence: TGTGCCAGCAGCTCGCCCCCCAGGAGGCCAGGGGGCGAAACCAAAAACATTCAGTACTTC. It specifies CASSSPPRRPGGETKNIQYF. Based on the CDR3 plus reference TRBV11-3 and TRBJ2-4, the full variable domain is EAGVVQSPRYKIIEKKQPVAFWCNPISGHNTLYWYLQNLGQGPELLIRYENEEAVDDSQLPKDRFSAERLKGVDSTLKIQPAELGDSAVYLCASSSPPRRPGGETKNIQYFGAGTRLSVL.